One and the same sample provided the 25 T cell receptor beta chains below, sequenced in a study of naive and memory T cell subsets (dated by TCRdb to 2017 to 2019). Points the paper makes about the study in general: A few larger clonotypes were present in naive repertoires, especially CD8 naive repertoires, and these clonotypes were possibly memory cells re-expressing CD45RA.

The library was obtained by UMI-ligation and nested PCR. The run used an Illumina MiSeq. The beta constant-region primer consisted of an equimolar mixture of two oligonucleotides that together covered TRBC1 and TRBC2. The ligated cDNA went through four rounds of PCR with nested alpha and beta constant-region primers together with the SP2 primer. The raw public reads went through TCRdb reprocessing: fastp at Q25, MiXCR clone calling, in-frame beta chains kept. Duplicate CDR3 protein sequences are folded into a single record with the most common DNA and genes. The sample includes 98,000 or so distinct CDR3 sequences, with 14% observed a single time. The top ten clonotypes cover roughly 3.1% of the sample. Which antigens these TCRs recognize remains unknown. Material for sequencing was naive CD8+ T cells from blood. The cell subset or site label for this specimen denotes: naive T cells, CD45RA high CD27+. The receptors shown here come from a human donor in good health.

The V call is TRBV14, the J call TRBJ2-1; the match to TRBD1 covers 7 bases. With 3 bases clipped from V and 6 bases from J, the junction kept 14 bases outside the gene matches. Germline assignment: CDR1 SGHDN and CDR2 FVKESK. The CDR3 runs to 17 residues. This chain's CDR3 is CASSQVRGTVVSNEQFF. The CDR3 nucleotides are TGTGCCAGCAGCCAGGTGAGAGGGACAGTGGTTAGCAATGAGCAGTTCTTC.

The chain links TRBV4-2 to TRBJ2-1; tentative D call: TRBD2 (5 bases). Germline CDR1 reads LGHNA; CDR2 reads YNFKEQ. The CDR3 is 15 residues long. The germline V and J ends were trimmed by 0 bases and 8 bases, with 14 bases remaining between them. The CDR3 sequence: CASSQDWQTKDEQFF. CDR3 coding DNA: TGTGCCAGCAGCCAAGACTGGCAGACTAAGGATGAGCAGTTCTTC.

V is TRBV2 and J is TRBJ2-1, with TRBD2 as a possible D gene (7 bases). This CDR3 has 16 residues. V gave up 7 bases and J gave up 4 bases, with 20 bases separating them. Germline CDR1 SNHLY, CDR2 FYNNEI. The CDR3 nucleotides are TGTGCCAGCACGGGGGGCCCGGCCCCGAGGTACAATGAGCAGTTCTTC. Encoded protein: CASTGGPAPRYNEQFF.

This clonotype occurred a few times. V usage is TRBV27 and J usage is TRBJ1-5; D gene uncertain. Germline loops: CDR1 MNHEY, CDR2 SMNVEV (reference sequence). Trimming removed 2 bases from V and 8 bases from J, with 13 bases in between. The CDR3 covers 14 residues. Here the CDR3 reads CASSLVVGVEPQHF. CDR3 in DNA: TGTGCCAGCAGTTTAGTGGTGGGAGTGGAGCCCCAGCATTTT.

The chain uses TRBV12-3 or TRBV12-4 and TRBJ2-7; D remains ambiguous. V gave up 6 bases and J gave up 4 bases, with 13 bases separating them. The CDR3 length is 13 residues. The DNA of the CDR3 is TGTGCCAGCAGCCCTGGATTCTCGTACGAGCAGTACTTC. It is translated as CASSPGFSYEQYF.

This clonotype was counted between two and nine times. The chain uses TRBV7-9 and TRBJ2-1; the match to TRBD2 covers 8 bases. V dropped 5 bases and J dropped 6; count of bases not matched to a gene: 9. This CDR3 region has 15 residues. The V gene's germline CDR1 is SEHNR and CDR2 FQNEAQ (reference sequence). The CDR3 DNA follows: TGTGCCAGCAGCCCAGCGGTCCTAGCGGGCAATGAGCAGTTCTTC. Protein product: CASSPAVLAGNEQFF.

This clonotype was observed many times. This rearrangement joins TRBV29-1 to TRBJ2-7; TRBD2 matches 11 bases. The CDR3 consists of 17 residues. Losses at the gene ends were 6 bases for V and 5 bases for J; bases not matched to a gene: 18. Per germline, CDR1 SQVTM and CDR2 ANQGSEA. Here the CDR3 DNA reads TGCAGCGTCCGGCGGGGGATAGCGGGAGGGCCTTGGAACGAGCAGTACTTC. Encoded protein: CSVRRGIAGGPWNEQYF.

This clonotype was recorded many times. The genes are TRBV7-9 and TRBJ2-3; a weak D match, TRBD1 (6 bases). This CDR3 is 17 amino acids long. The ends were cut back, 7 bases at V and 6 bases at J, with 26 bases in the middle. CDR1 is SEHNR, CDR2 FQNEAQ, per germline (reference sequence). The CDR3 is CASTQYPRSGELDTQYF. Written as DNA, the CDR3 is TGTGCCAGCACCCAATACCCCCGGTCAGGGGAGCTGGATACGCAGTATTTT.

This clonotype showed up many times. The chain is built from TRBV7-8 and TRBJ2-5; D is unresolved. Germline V CDR1 and CDR2: SGHVS, FQNEAQ. The CDR3 loop spans 13 amino acids. The V end lost 3 bases, the J end lost 5 bases, and 10 bases lay between the germline ends. The CDR3 region is CASSFLEAETQYF. CDR3 nucleotides: TGTGCCAGCAGCTTTCTAGAGGCTGAGACCCAGTACTTC.

This clonotype showed up just a few times. The V and J genes are TRBV7-6 and TRBJ2-7; D is tentatively TRBD1 or TRBD2 (5 bases each). Germline CDR1 SGHVS, CDR2 FNYEAQ. The CDR3 has 14 amino acids. V gave up 5 bases and J gave up 2 bases, with 13 bases separating them. The CDR3 spells CASSPGTTPYEQYF. Written as DNA, the CDR3 is TGTGCCAGCAGCCCGGGGACCACCCCCTACGAGCAGTACTTC.

Sample share makes this clonotype medium-sized. This chain connects TRBV3-1 to TRBJ2-5; 8 positions match TRBD2. With V trimmed by 1 base and J by 3 bases, 19 bases remained unmatched. Germline CDR1 reads LGHDT; CDR2 reads YNNKEL (reference sequence). The CDR3 covers 20 residues. The DNA for the CDR3 is TGTGCCAGCAGCCAAGGGGACGGCGGGGGGCCCGGACCCGATGAAGAGACCCAGTACTTC. Translating gives CASSQGDGGGPGPDEETQYF.

Only a few counts were recorded for this clonotype. The chain joins TRBV28 to TRBJ2-7, with D possibly being TRBD2 (5 bases). Germline V gene sequence: CDR1 MDHEN, CDR2 SYDVKM. The CDR3 spans 11 residues. The V and J ends lost 7 bases and 4 bases respectively, with 8 bases between them. Here the CDR3 DNA reads TGTGCCAGCAACCGGGGTTACGAGCAGTACTTC. Translated: CASNRGYEQYF.

This sequence joins TRBV6-6 and TRBJ2-1; 9 bases are a match to TRBD2. Germline loops: CDR1 MNHNY, CDR2 SVGAGI (reference sequence). This CDR3 is 15 amino acids long. Trimming at V came to 7 bases and at J to 6 bases, leaving 10 bases not matched to a gene. This chain's CDR3 is CASTPGLAGSNEQFF. CDR3 DNA: TGTGCCAGCACCCCGGGACTAGCTGGATCCAATGAGCAGTTCTTC.

This clonotype was detected only a few times. This chain links TRBV5-4 with TRBJ1-2; D gene uncertain. The CDR3 runs 12 residues. V was cut by 3 bases and J by 4 bases, with 7 bases left in between. CDR1 is SGHNT and CDR2 is YYREEE in the germline V gene (reference sequence). CDR3 loop: CASSSDAYGYTF. The CDR3 DNA follows: TGTGCCAGCAGCTCGGACGCCTATGGCTACACCTTC.

This clonotype has more than one count but fewer than ten. This sequence joins TRBV3-1 and TRBJ2-1, with no clear D. V was cut by 4 bases and J by 4 bases, with 20 bases left in between. The CDR3 totals 17 residues. Germline V gene sequence: CDR1 LGHDT, CDR2 YNNKEL (reference sequence). DNA for the CDR3: TGTGCCAGCAGCCGATCCTTTACGCTGCAACTTTACAATGAGCAGTTCTTC. Protein: CASSRSFTLQLYNEQFF.

There are many counts of this clonotype. This CDR3 reads CASSLIHADTQYF. The CDR3 DNA reads as TGTGCCAGCAGCTTAATCCATGCAGATACGCAGTATTTT. V and J are TRBV7-6 and TRBJ2-3; unclear D gene. The ends were cut back, 2 bases at V and 4 bases at J, with 7 bases in the middle. Germline lookup yields CDR1 SGHVS and CDR2 FNYEAQ. The CDR3 loop spans 13 amino acids. Full variable domain (outside the CDR3, taken from reference TRBV7-6 and TRBJ2-3): GAGVSQSPRYKVTKRGQDVALRCDPISGHVSLYWYRQALGQGPEFLTYFNYEAQQDKSGLPNDRFSAERPEGSISTLTIQRTEQRDSAMYRCASSLIHADTQYFGPGTRLTVL.

The chain employs TRBV3-1 and TRBJ1-5, with D perhaps TRBD1 (5 bases). Deletions cut 1 base from V and 4 bases from J, with 17 bases between. Germline V gives CDR1 LGHDT, CDR2 YNNKEL (reference sequence). This CDR3 contains 17 residues. CDR3 nucleotides: TGTGCCAGCAGCCAAGGCGGCGGGGGAAGTCGGAATCAGCCCCAGCATTTT. Its translation: CASSQGGGGSRNQPQHF.

The rearrangement links TRBV2 to TRBJ2-7; 9 bases match TRBD1. The CDR3 loop spans 13 amino acids. V dropped 7 bases and J dropped 3; count of bases not matched to a gene: 4. Per germline, CDR1 SNHLY and CDR2 FYNNEI. CDR3 residues: CASKGQGGYEQYF. In nucleotides, the CDR3 is TGTGCCAGCAAGGGACAGGGAGGCTACGAGCAGTACTTC.

This clonotype turned up a few times. The chain combines TRBV25-1 with TRBJ2-2; a possible D gene is TRBD1 (5 bases). Between the trimmed V and J ends, which lost 3 bases and 4 bases, there was a span of 9 bases. The germline CDR1 and CDR2 sequences are MGHDK and SYGVNS. The CDR3 is 14 amino acids. CDR3: CASSDREVTGELFF. The CDR3 DNA sequence: TGTGCCAGCAGTGACAGGGAAGTCACCGGGGAGCTGTTTTTT.

This sequence joins TRBV25-1 and TRBJ1-1; tentative D call: TRBD1 (6 bases). The CDR3 extends over 14 amino acids. Trimming left V 4 bases short and J 4 bases short, with 13 bases between. Per germline, CDR1 MGHDK and CDR2 SYGVNS. Here the CDR3 DNA reads TGTGCCAGCAGTGGATTACAGGGCGGCACTGAAGCTTTCTTT. It translates to CASSGLQGGTEAFF.

The sample holds a few counts of this clonotype. This chain links TRBV29-1 with TRBJ2-2; 12 bases are shared with TRBD2. The V gene's germline CDR1 is SQVTM and CDR2 ANQGSEA. The CDR3 is made up of 17 amino acids. The V gene end was trimmed by 7 bases and the J gene end by 3 bases; junction bases not matched to a gene: 12. The DNA for the CDR3 is TGCAGCGGGACTAGCGGGGACTCTGGGCCCTACACCGGGGAGCTGTTTTTT. It encodes CSGTSGDSGPYTGELFF.

This sequence joins TRBV12-3 or TRBV12-4 and TRBJ2-3, with no clear D. The CDR3 is 15 residues long. The V end was cut by 3 bases, the J end by 0 bases, with 10 bases between. CDR3: CASSFRSASTDTQYF. In DNA, the CDR3 is TGTGCCAGCAGTTTTCGTTCGGCCAGCACAGATACGCAGTATTTT.

Only a few counts were recorded for this clonotype. The chain employs TRBV12-3 or TRBV12-4 and TRBJ1-2; D is uncertain. Trimming took off 6 bases at V and 8 bases at J, with 16 bases between the two ends. The CDR3 totals 13 residues. The CDR3 is CASSPSPQRGYTF. The DNA for the CDR3 is TGTGCCAGCAGCCCCAGTCCCCAACGGGGCTACACCTTC.

In nucleotides, the CDR3 is TGTGCCATCAGTGAGACTACGGTCACTGAAGCTTTCTTT. This translates into CAISETTVTEAFF. The genes are TRBV10-3 and TRBJ1-1, with D unclear. Germline CDR1 and CDR2: ENHRY and SYGVKD. This CDR3 region has 13 residues. The V end was cut by 2 bases, the J end by 4 bases, with 8 bases between.

The chain has TRBV20-1 and TRBJ2-7, with a weak D call TRBD2 (5 bases). CDR1 DFQATT and CDR2 SNEGSKA come from the germline V gene (reference sequence). The CDR3 contains 12 residues. The CDR3 DNA reads as TGCAGCCTTCAGGAGGCATCCTACGAGCAGTACTTC. Translation gives CSLQEASYEQYF.